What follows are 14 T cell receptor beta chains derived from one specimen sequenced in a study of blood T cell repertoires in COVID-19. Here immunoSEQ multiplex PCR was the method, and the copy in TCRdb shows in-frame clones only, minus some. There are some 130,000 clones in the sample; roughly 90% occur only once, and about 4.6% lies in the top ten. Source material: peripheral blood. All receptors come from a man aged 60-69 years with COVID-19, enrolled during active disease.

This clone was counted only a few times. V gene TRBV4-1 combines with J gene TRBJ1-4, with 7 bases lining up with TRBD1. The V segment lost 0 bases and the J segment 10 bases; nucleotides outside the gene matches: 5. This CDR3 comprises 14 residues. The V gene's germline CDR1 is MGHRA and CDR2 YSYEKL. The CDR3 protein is CASSQDMGQTKLFF. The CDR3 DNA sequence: TGCGCCAGCAGCCAAGATATGGGACAGACAAAACTGTTTTTT.

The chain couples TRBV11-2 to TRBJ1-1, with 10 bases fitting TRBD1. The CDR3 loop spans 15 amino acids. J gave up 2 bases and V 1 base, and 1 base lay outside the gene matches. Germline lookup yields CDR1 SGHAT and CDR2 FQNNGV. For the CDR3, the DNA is TGTGCCAGCAGCTTAGTGACAGGGGGCAACACTGAAGCTTTCTTT. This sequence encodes CASSLVTGGNTEAFF.

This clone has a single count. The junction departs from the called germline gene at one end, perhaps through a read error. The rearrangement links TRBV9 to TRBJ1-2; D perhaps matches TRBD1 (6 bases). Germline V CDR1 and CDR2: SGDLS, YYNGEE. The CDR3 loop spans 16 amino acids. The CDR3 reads CASSVARSPRQAAPHF. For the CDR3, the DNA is TGTGCCAGCAGCGTAGCCCGTAGTCCCCGACAGGCCGCTCCCCACTTC.

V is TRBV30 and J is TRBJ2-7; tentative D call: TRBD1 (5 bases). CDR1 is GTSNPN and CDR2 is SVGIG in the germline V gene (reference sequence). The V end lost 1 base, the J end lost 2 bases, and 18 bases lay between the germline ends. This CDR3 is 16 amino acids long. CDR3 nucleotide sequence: TGTGCCTGGAGTGGGGGTGGGGCCGACGGACCCTACGAGCAGTACTTC. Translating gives CAWSGGGADGPYEQYF.

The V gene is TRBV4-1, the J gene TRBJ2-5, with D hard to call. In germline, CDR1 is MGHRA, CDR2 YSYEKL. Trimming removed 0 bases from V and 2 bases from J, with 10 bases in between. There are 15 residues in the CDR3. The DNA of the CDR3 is TGCGCCAGCAGCCAAGATCATCGGTTGCAAGAGACCCAGTACTTC. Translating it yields CASSQDHRLQETQYF.

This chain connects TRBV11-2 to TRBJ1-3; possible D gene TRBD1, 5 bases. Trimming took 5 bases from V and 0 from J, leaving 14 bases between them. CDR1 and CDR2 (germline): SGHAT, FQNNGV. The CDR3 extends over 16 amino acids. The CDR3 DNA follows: TGTGCCAGCAGCAGGGGTGGCGTCCGCTCTGGAAACACCATATATTTT. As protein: CASSRGGVRSGNTIYF.

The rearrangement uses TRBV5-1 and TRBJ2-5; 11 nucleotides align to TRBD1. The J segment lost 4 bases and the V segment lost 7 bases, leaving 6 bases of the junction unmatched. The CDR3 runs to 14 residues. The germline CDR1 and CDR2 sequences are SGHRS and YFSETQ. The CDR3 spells CASFGQGARETQYF. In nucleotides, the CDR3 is TGCGCCAGCTTCGGACAGGGGGCACGAGAGACCCAGTACTTC.

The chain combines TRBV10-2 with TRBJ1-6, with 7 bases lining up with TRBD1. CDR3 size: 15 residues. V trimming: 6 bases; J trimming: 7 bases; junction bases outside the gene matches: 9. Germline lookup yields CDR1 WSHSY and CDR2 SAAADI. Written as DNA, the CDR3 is TGCGCCAGCAGGGGAGACAGGGTTGGGAATTCACCCCTCCACTTT. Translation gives CASRGDRVGNSPLHF.

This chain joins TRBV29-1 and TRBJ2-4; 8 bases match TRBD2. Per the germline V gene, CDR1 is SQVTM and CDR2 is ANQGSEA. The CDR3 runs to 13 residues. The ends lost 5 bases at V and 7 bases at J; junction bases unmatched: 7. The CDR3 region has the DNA TGCAGCGTTAGACTAGCGATGGGGAACATTCAGTACTTC. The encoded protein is CSVRLAMGNIQYF.

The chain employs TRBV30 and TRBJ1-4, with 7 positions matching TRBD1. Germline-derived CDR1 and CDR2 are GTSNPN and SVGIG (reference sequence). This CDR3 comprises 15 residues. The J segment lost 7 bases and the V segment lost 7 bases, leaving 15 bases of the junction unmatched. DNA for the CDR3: TGTGCCTCGGAACTCCGACAGGGTTTGGGTGAAAAACTGTTTTTT. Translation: CASELRQGLGEKLFF.

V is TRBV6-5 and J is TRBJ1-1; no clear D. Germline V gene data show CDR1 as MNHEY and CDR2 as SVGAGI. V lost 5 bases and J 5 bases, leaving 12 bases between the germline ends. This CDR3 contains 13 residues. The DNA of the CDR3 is TGTGCCAGCAGTCGGGGTCAGGAGACTGAAGCTTTCTTT. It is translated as CASSRGQETEAFF.

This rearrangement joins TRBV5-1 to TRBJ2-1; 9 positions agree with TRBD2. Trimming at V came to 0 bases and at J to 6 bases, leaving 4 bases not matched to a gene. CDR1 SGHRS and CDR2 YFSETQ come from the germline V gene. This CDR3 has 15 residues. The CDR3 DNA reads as TGCGCCAGCAGCTTGGGACTAGCGGATAGCAATGAGCAGTTCTTC. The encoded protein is CASSLGLADSNEQFF.

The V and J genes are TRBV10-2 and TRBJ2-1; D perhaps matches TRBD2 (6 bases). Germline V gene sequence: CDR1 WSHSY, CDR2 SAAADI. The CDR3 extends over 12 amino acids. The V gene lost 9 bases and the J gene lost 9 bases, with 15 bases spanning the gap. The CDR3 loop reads CASSSGGPEQFF. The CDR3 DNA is TGCGCCAGTTCTTCCGGGGGTCCTGAGCAGTTCTTC.

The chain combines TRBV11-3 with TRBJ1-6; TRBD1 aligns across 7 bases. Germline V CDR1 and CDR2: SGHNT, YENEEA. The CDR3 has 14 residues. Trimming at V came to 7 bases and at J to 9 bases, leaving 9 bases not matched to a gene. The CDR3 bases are TGTGCCAGCACCCAGGGGGAATTAGGTTCACCCCTCCACTTT. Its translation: CASTQGELGSPLHF.